This TCR beta chain came from a study of T cell responses to AZD1222 COVID-19 vaccine. Background on the study: Whether given at about 4 or about 12 weeks, second doses were pooled.

Measured with immunoSEQ multiplex PCR; TCRdb has only the in-frame clones, and not every one. The sample includes some 130,000 clones, 75% to 90% of them seen just once. Trimming removed 8 bases from V and 2 bases from J; junction bases left unmatched: 8. The CDR3 is made up of 15 amino acids. Per germline, CDR1 SNHLY and CDR2 FYNNEI. Sample: peripheral blood, taken on day 0 of AZD1222 vaccination. The V and J genes are TRBV2 and TRBJ1-2; TRBD1 agrees at 10 bases. The clonotype was recovered from an adult in good health. The CDR3 bases are TGTGCCAGCGGACTAGGACAGGGGGGAAACTATGGCTACACCTTC. Its translation: CASGLGQGGNYGYTF.